This T cell receptor (beta chain) was documented in a study of vaccination and CD4 T cells after COVID-19. Researchers used the Oncomine TCR Beta short-read assay to sequence DNA from cultured CD4+ T cells. TCRdb processed the PCR reads anew with MiXCR; each CDR3 protein has one entry. Counted here are about 8,100 distinct CDR3 sequences, 45% to 65% occurring once; the ten biggest clones make up about 12%. Findings and limits, study-wide: Median counts of SARS-CoV-2-reactive clonotypes increased from about 20 to 38; this difference was not significant.

Worth noting for this clonotype: Its specificity is not known.

The CDR3 runs 15 residues. The germline V gene has CDR1 SGHVS and CDR2 FQNEAQ. V lost 6 bases to trimming and J lost 0 bases, with 13 bases between them. The treatment here: roughly 10-day PBMC culture with coronavirus spike peptide pools or control peptides (ViraFEST assay). CD4+ T cells that came from the unexposed donor were collected before the COVID-19 pandemic (2011-2018). IL-2 at 10 IU/ml and peptide pools at approximately 10 ug/ml were added to PBMCs cultured at roughly 2.1 million per well. Negative selection isolated the CD4+ T cells once the cells had been cultured for 10 days. The clonotype was recovered from a human donor in good health. V is TRBV7-8 and J is TRBJ2-3, with a tentative D call TRBD1 (6 bases). Sequencing input: CD4+ T cells from blood, cultured in vitro. This chain's CDR3 is CASRRDTYSTDTQYF. The CDR3 nucleotides read TGTGCCAGCAGAAGGGACACTTATAGCACAGATACGCAGTATTTT.